These 30 T cell receptor beta chains came from one sample sequenced in a study of tumor-infiltrating lymphocytes in oesophageal squamous cell carcinoma. TCRdb reprocessed the PCR reads with MiXCR, giving one entry per CDR3 protein. The sample lists just over 15,000 distinct CDR3 sequences, about 50% occurring once. What was sequenced was esophageal tumor tissue. The receptors derive from a male donor with esophageal squamous cell carcinoma.

The chain recombines TRBV6-5 with TRBJ1-1, with 8 positions matching TRBD1. The end of the DNA is better explained by TRBJ2-1, so the J call may be wrong. This CDR3 comprises 15 residues. Germline lookup yields CDR1 MNHEY and CDR2 SVGAGI. The CDR3 loop reads CASSNGQGIYNEQFF. In DNA form, the CDR3 reads TGTGCCAGCAGCAACGGACAGGGCATCTACAATGAGCAGTTCTTC.

This chain connects TRBV7-7 to TRBJ2-7; no clear D gene. The CDR3 length is 13 residues. The germline gives CDR1 SSHAT, CDR2 FNYEAQ (reference sequence). CDR3 DNA: TGTGCTATCCGGAATTCCTCCTACAATGAGCAGTACTTC. It translates to CAIRNSSYNEQYF.

This clonotype turned up a few times. The chain carries TRBV7-2 and TRBJ2-6; no firm D call. Germline CDR1 and CDR2: SGHTA and FQGNSA. CDR3 length equals 13 residues. Trimming left V 5 bases short and J 3 bases short, with 5 bases between. CDR3 sequence: CASSPIGANVLTF. Written as DNA, the CDR3 is TGTGCCAGCAGCCCAATTGGGGCCAACGTCCTGACTTTC.

This clonotype is medium-sized within its sample. The chain couples TRBV12-3 or TRBV12-4 to TRBJ1-4, with 8 nucleotides matching TRBD1. The CDR3 is 15 residues long. J gave up 5 bases and V 6 bases, and 8 bases lay outside the gene matches. The CDR3 region has the DNA TGTGCCAGCAGCTCGACAGGGGCCTTAAATGAAAAACTGTTTTTT. This gives the protein CASSSTGALNEKLFF.

In this sample, this clonotype turned up many times. Since a much larger clone is just one base distant, this may be a read error. The rearrangement joins TRBV7-9 to TRBJ2-1; D not certain. The CDR3 extends over 14 amino acids. CDR1 SEHNR and CDR2 FQNEAQ come from the germline V gene (reference sequence). V was pared by 2 bases and J by 10 bases, with 15 bases between. CDR3 sequence reads: CASSLQTITYEQFF. CDR3 sequence (DNA): TGTGCCAGCAGCTTACAGACGATCACCTACGAGCAGTTCTTC.

The rearrangement joins TRBV7-2 to TRBJ1-1, with a possible D match to TRBD1 (5 bases). The germline V gene has CDR1 SGHTA and CDR2 FQGNSA. The CDR3 totals 13 residues. Trimming took off 5 bases at V and 1 base at J, with 8 bases between the two ends. The CDR3 sequence is CASSLDRNTEAFF. The CDR3 DNA reads as TGTGCCAGCAGCCTAGACAGGAACACTGAAGCTTTCTTT.

This clonotype was detected many times. V is TRBV19 and J is TRBJ2-7; 11 bases map to TRBD1. Trimming removed 7 bases from V and 2 bases from J; junction bases left unmatched: 4. The CDR3 runs to 14 residues. CDR1 and CDR2 (germline): LNHDA, SQIVND (reference sequence). The CDR3 loop is CASKRGQGAYEQYF. The CDR3 bases are TGTGCCAGTAAAAGGGGACAGGGGGCCTACGAGCAGTACTTC.

CDR3 sequence: CASSLSAAGHTGELYF. DNA of the CDR3: TGTGCCAGCAGCTTAAGCGCGGCGGGGCACACCGGGGAGCTGTATTTT. This chain uses TRBV7-3 with TRBJ2-3; D might be TRBD2 (6 bases). V lost 1 base to trimming and J lost 14 bases, with 25 bases between them. The CDR3 is made up of 16 amino acids. The germline CDR1 and CDR2 sequences are SGHTA and FQGTGA.

Regarding this clonotype: A much larger clone sits a single nucleotide away, making a read error possible. The chain has TRBV7-3 and TRBJ2-3; D remains ambiguous. Germline assignment: CDR1 SGHTA and CDR2 FQGTGA. The CDR3 has 12 amino acids. The chain's CDR3 is CVSSSPLGTQYF. The CDR3 DNA sequence: TGTGTCAGCAGCTCTCCGTTAGGGACGCAGTATTTT.

This sequence joins TRBV7-4 and TRBJ2-4; 8 bases line up with TRBD1. The DNA end lines up better with TRBJ2-7; the J call may be wrong. The CDR3 length is 15 residues. Germline V CDR1 and CDR2: SGHVT, SQSDAQ. CDR3 loop: CASSSRGTGGTEQYF. Here the CDR3 DNA reads TGTGCCAGCAGCTCGCGTGGGACAGGAGGAACCGAGCAGTACTTC.

The DNA for the CDR3 is TGTGCCACCAGTGAGCCCGGGACAGGGGAGACCCAGTACTTC. This gives the protein CATSEPGTGETQYF. The J gene is TRBJ2-3, the V gene TRBV24-1, with TRBD1 matching 9 bases. With the DNA end fitting TRBJ2-5 better, the J assignment may be wrong. From germline, CDR1 is KGHDR and CDR2 SFDVKD. The CDR3 contains 14 residues.

In this sample, this clonotype turned up many times. The chain is built from TRBV7-8 and TRBJ2-3; possible D gene TRBD1, 5 bases. Near its end, the DNA agrees better with TRBJ2-7, so the J call may be wrong. The CDR3 extends over 14 amino acids. CDR1 is SGHVS, CDR2 FQNEAQ, per germline. The DNA for the CDR3 is TGTGCCAGCAGCTTAGGGCCAGGGAACTACGAGCAGTACTTC. Translation: CASSLGPGNYEQYF.

This clonotype rates as medium-sized. A much larger clone lies a single base off, so this may be a read error. V is TRBV7-9 and J is TRBJ2-7; 11 nucleotides line up with TRBD2. The germline V gene has CDR1 SEHNR and CDR2 FQNEAQ (reference sequence). V shed 4 bases, J shed 7 bases, and the junction held 15 bases outside the gene matches. The CDR3 extends over 17 amino acids. The CDR3 coding sequence is TGTGCCAGCAGCTCCCTGGGGCTAGCGGGAGGTTACAATGAGCAGTACTTC. As protein: CASSSLGLAGGYNEQYF.

Written as DNA, the CDR3 is TGTGCCAGCAGTTTGGGTTCCTACAATGAGCAGTACTTC. Its translation: CASSLGSYNEQYF. This chain links TRBV12-3 or TRBV12-4 with TRBJ2-7; D is uncertain. This CDR3 contains 13 residues. Trimming stripped 3 bases from V and 7 bases from J, with 13 bases between.

This chain joins TRBV6-6 and TRBJ2-3, with D perhaps TRBD2 (5 bases). Trimming pared 2 bases from V and 14 bases from J, leaving 17 bases between. Germline V lookup: CDR1 MNHNY, CDR2 SVGAGI (reference sequence). The CDR3 is 13 residues long. CDR3 amino acids: CASSYGEPGELYF. The CDR3 coding sequence is TGTGCCAGCAGTTACGGAGAGCCCGGGGAGCTGTATTTT.

In this sample, this clonotype turned up a few times. The chain carries TRBV7-6 and TRBJ2-2, with 9 bases that match TRBD1. The ends lost 2 bases at V and 4 bases at J; junction bases unmatched: 8. The CDR3 totals 17 residues. Germline V gives CDR1 SGHVS, CDR2 FNYEAQ. The CDR3 here is CASSLRAPTGGTGELFF. In DNA form, the CDR3 reads TGTGCCAGCAGCTTAAGGGCTCCGACAGGGGGCACCGGGGAGCTGTTTTTT. Together with reference TRBV7-6 and TRBJ2-2, the CDR3 gives the full variable domain: GAGVSQSPRYKVTKRGQDVALRCDPISGHVSLYWYRQALGQGPEFLTYFNYEAQQDKSGLPNDRFSAERPEGSISTLTIQRTEQRDSAMYRCASSLRAPTGGTGELFFGEGSRLTVL.

This chain uses TRBV7-6 with TRBJ2-3, with a tentative D call TRBD1 (5 bases). The end of the DNA aligns better with TRBJ2-7, so the J call may be wrong. Looked up from germline, CDR1 is SGHVS and CDR2 is FNYEAQ. The length of the CDR3 is 17 residues. The CDR3 sequence is CASSFGAEFWKPYEQYF. CDR3 nucleotide sequence: TGTGCCAGCAGCTTTGGGGCCGAATTCTGGAAGCCCTACGAGCAGTACTTC.

The chain has TRBV7-6 and TRBJ2-3, with 8 nucleotides matching TRBD1. Unmatched junction bases numbered 5, after V lost 8 bases and J lost 1 base. The germline V gene has CDR1 SGHVS and CDR2 FNYEAQ. CDR3 size: 14 residues. CDR3 sequence reads: CASGPGQGTDTQYF. The CDR3 DNA follows: TGTGCCAGCGGCCCGGGACAGGGCACAGATACGCAGTATTTT.

In nucleotides, the CDR3 is TGTGCCAGCAGTCTCGCTACGGGGGAGACCCAGTACTTC. Amino acids: CASSLATGETQYF. The chain uses TRBV5-5 and TRBJ2-1; a weak D match, TRBD2 (5 bases). The DNA end is a closer match to TRBJ2-5, so the J assignment may be wrong. Germline V gene lookup returns CDR1 SGHKS and CDR2 YYEKEE (reference sequence). This CDR3 has 13 residues.

This clonotype was counted at least ten times. The chain uses TRBV6-1 and TRBJ1-2, with D possibly TRBD1 on 5 matching bases. CDR1 is MNHNS, CDR2 SASEGT, per germline. Deletions cut 5 bases from V and 8 bases from J, with 12 bases between. CDR3 size: 12 residues. The CDR3 sequence is CASSRDGLGYTF. As DNA, the CDR3 is TGTGCCAGCAGTCGGGACGGGTTAGGCTACACCTTC.

Note on this clonotype: Germline and junction disagree at one end, which may indicate a read error. The chain carries TRBV6-5 and TRBJ2-5, with 9 bases identical to TRBD2. The J call could be wrong; TRBJ2-1 is a better fit for the DNA end. Germline CDR1 and CDR2: MNHEY and SVGAGI. The CDR3 is 15 amino acids. As DNA, the CDR3 is TGTGCCAGCACTTACGGGCGGGAGGGGGTCAATGAGCAGTTCTTC. Its translation is CASTYGREGVNEQFF.

The sample holds one count of this clonotype. V and J are TRBV7-8 and TRBJ2-1; D is perhaps TRBD1 or TRBD2 (5 bases each). TRBJ2-7 matches the DNA end more closely, so the J call is doubtful. Germline values: CDR1 SGHVS, CDR2 FQNEAQ. This CDR3 contains 16 residues. CDR3 in DNA: TGTGCCAGCAGCCGGGACGGTCAGAGCTCCTACAATAAGCAGTACTTC. It specifies CASSRDGQSSYNKQYF.

Concerning this clonotype itself: No conserved phenylalanine or tryptophan ends this CDR3, so it is likely a read error. The DNA is omitted, as the CDR3 cannot be located on it reliably, and the CDR3 follows TCRdb's listing. The chain is built from TRBV28 and TRBJ2-1. The CDR3 adds up to 15 amino acids, both ends counted. Germline lookup yields CDR1 MDHEN and CDR2 SYDVKM. The CDR3 here is CASSRPKGRGYTFGS.

J is TRBJ2-3 and V is TRBV28; 7 bases align to TRBD1. Germline assignment: CDR1 MDHEN and CDR2 SYDVKM. Losses at the gene ends were 11 bases for V and 1 base for J; bases not matched to a gene: 6. There are 13 residues in the CDR3. The CDR3 protein is CALRGSGTDTQYF. The CDR3 DNA follows: TGTGCCCTCAGGGGGTCGGGCACAGATACGCAGTATTTT.

This clonotype was observed a handful of times. A much bigger clone sits one base away, suggesting this may be a read error. The chain employs TRBV28 and TRBJ2-4; 7 nucleotides match TRBD2. The CDR3 extends over 15 amino acids. Germline CDR1 MDHEN, CDR2 SYDVKM. The trim removed 6 bases at V and 13 bases at J, leaving 18 bases unmatched. The CDR3 DNA sequence: TGTGCCAGCAGAAAACTCGGTGGCGGGGGTAATGAGCAGTACTTC. Residues: CASRKLGGGGNEQYF.

For the CDR3, the DNA is TGTGCCAGCAGCCGAACGACAGTACAGAGCTCCTACGAGCAGTACTTC. Translated: CASSRTTVQSSYEQYF. The V and J genes are TRBV7-9 and TRBJ2-1, with a tentative D call TRBD1 (5 bases). The DNA end is a closer match to TRBJ2-7, so the J assignment may be wrong. This CDR3 has 16 residues. Per germline, CDR1 SEHNR and CDR2 FQNEAQ (reference sequence).

V is TRBV19 and J is TRBJ2-1; D remains unclear. TRBJ2-7 explains the end of the DNA better; the J call may be wrong. This CDR3 has 11 amino acids. The germline gives CDR1 LNHDA, CDR2 SQIVND (reference sequence). CDR3 region: CASSMDVEQYF. In nucleotides, the CDR3 is TGTGCCAGTAGTATGGATGTAGAGCAGTACTTC.

The rearrangement uses TRBV7-8 and TRBJ1-5; TRBD1 matches 8 bases. CDR1 SGHVS and CDR2 FQNEAQ come from the germline V gene. The CDR3 length is 16 residues. J gave up 2 bases and V 5 bases, and 8 bases lay outside the gene matches. CDR3 residues: CASSGTGGRGNQPQHF. DNA for the CDR3: TGTGCCAGCAGCGGTACAGGGGGTCGCGGCAATCAGCCCCAGCATTTT.

This chain links TRBV20-1 with TRBJ1-4; D remains unclear. V shed 5 bases and J shed 8 bases, with 9 bases lying between them. This CDR3 spans 11 amino acids. The germline CDR1 and CDR2 sequences are DFQATT and SNEGSKA (reference sequence). CDR3 DNA sequence: TGCAGTGCTGAGGATCGAGAAAAACTGTTTTTT. This translates into CSAEDREKLFF.

Details on this clonotype: The conserved phenylalanine or tryptophan normally closing the CDR3 is absent here, so this likely arose from a read error. The limits of the CDR3 on the DNA are not certain, so only TCRdb's listed CDR3 is given. The V and J genes are TRBV20-1 and TRBJ2-7; no DNA check was done on the table's D call, TRBD2. With termini counted, the CDR3 has 14 amino acids. CDR1 is DFQATT, CDR2 SNEGSKA, per germline (reference sequence). CDR3 in amino acids: CSATQGSRGYTFGS.